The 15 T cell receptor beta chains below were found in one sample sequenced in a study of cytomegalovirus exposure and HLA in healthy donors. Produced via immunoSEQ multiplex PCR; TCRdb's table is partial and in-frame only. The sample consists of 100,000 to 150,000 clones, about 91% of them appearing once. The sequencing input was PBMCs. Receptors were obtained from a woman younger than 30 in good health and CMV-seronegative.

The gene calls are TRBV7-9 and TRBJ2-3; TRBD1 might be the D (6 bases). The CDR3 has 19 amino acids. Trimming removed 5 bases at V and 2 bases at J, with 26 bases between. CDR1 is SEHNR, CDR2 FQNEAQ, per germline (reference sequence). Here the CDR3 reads CASSPQPTTGLGDTDTQYF. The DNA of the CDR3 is TGTGCCAGCAGCCCTCAACCGACAACAGGGCTGGGGGACACAGATACGCAGTATTTT.

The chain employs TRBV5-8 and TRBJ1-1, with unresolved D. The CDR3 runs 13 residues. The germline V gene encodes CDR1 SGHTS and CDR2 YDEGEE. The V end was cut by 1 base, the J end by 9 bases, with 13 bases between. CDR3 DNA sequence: TGTGCCAGCAGCTTGCGCCTTCAAAACAAAGCTTTCTTT. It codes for CASSLRLQNKAFF.

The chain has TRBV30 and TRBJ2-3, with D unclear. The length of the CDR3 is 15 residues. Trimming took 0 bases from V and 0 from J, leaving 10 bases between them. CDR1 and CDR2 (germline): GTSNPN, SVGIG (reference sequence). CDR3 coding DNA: TGTGCCTGGAGTGTATTTCGGGTTAGCACAGATACGCAGTATTTT. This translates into CAWSVFRVSTDTQYF.

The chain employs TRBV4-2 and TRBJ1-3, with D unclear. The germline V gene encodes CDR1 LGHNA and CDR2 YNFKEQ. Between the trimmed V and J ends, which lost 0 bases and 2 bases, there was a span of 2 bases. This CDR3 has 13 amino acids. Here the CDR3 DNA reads TGTGCCAGCAGCCAAGATACTGGAAACACCATATATTTT. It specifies CASSQDTGNTIYF.

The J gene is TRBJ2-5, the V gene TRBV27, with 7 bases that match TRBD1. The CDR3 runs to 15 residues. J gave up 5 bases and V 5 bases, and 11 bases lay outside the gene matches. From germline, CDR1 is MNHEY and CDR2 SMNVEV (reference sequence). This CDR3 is CASSARQGFYETQYF. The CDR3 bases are TGTGCCAGCAGTGCCCGACAGGGTTTTTATGAGACCCAGTACTTC.

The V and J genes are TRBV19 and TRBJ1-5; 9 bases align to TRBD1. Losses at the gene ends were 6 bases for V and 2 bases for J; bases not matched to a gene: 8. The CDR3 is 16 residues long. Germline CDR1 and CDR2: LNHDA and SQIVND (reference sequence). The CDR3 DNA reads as TGTGCCAGTAGCACGCCTGGGACAGGGCGCAATCAGCCCCAGCATTTT. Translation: CASSTPGTGRNQPQHF.

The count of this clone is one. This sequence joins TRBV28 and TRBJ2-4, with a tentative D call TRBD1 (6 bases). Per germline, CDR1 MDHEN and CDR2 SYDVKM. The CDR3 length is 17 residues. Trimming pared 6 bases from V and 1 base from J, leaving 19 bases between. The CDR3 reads CASSGAGVTGAKNIQYF. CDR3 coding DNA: TGTGCCAGCAGCGGGGCAGGGGTTACTGGGGCCAAAAACATTCAGTACTTC.

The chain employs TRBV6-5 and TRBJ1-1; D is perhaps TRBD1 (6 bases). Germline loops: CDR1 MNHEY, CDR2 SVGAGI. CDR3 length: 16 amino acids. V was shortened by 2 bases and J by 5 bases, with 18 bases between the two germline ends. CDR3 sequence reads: CASSYTWDNVMTEAFF. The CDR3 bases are TGTGCCAGCAGTTACACCTGGGACAATGTAATGACTGAAGCTTTCTTT.

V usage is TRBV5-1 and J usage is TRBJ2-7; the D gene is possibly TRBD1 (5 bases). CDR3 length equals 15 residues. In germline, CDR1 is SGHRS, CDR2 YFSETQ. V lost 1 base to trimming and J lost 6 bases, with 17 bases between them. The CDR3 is CASSLKVGAEVEQYF. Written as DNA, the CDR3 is TGCGCCAGCAGCTTGAAAGTTGGGGCTGAAGTCGAGCAGTACTTC.

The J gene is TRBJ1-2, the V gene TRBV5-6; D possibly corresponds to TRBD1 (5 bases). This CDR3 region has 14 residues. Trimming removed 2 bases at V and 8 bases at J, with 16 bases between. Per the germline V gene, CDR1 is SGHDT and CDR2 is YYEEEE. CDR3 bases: TGTGCCAGCAGCTTTTGGCAGGGAACGGCCGGCTACACCTTC. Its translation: CASSFWQGTAGYTF.

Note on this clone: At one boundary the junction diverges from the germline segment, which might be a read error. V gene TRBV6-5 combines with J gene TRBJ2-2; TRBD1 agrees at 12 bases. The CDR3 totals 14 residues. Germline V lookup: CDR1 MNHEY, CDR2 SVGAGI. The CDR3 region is CASRGQGAPGELFF. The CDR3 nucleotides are TGTGCCAGCAGGGGACAGGGGGCGCCCGGGGAGCTATTTTTT.

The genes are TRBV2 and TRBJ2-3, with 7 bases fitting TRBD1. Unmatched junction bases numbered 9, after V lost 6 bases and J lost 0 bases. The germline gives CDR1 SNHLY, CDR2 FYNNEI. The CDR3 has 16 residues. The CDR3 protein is CASRATGTASTDTQYF. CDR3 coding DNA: TGTGCCAGCAGAGCCACCGGGACAGCCAGCACAGATACGCAGTATTTT. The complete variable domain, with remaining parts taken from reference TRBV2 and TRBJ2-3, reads EPEVTQTPSHQVTQMGQEVILRCVPISNHLYFYWYRQILGQKVEFLVSFYNNEISEKSEIFDDQFSVERPDGSNFTLKIRSTKLEDSAMYFCASRATGTASTDTQYFGPGTRLTVL.

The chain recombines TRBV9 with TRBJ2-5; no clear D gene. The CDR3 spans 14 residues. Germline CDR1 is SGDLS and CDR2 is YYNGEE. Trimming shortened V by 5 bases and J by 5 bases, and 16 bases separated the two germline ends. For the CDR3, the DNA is TGTGCCAGCAGTAGTAATCCAGGTCGGGAGACCCAGTACTTC. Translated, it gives CASSSNPGRETQYF.

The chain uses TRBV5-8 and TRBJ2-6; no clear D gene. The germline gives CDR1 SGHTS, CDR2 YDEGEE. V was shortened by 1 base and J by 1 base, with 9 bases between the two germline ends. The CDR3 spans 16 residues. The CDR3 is CASSLPGRSGANVLTF. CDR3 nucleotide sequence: TGTGCCAGCAGCTTGCCGGGTCGATCTGGGGCCAACGTCCTGACTTTC.

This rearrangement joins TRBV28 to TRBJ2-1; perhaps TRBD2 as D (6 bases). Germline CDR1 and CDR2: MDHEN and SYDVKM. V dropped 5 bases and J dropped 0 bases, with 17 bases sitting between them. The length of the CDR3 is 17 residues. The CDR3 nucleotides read TGTGCCAGCAGTCCCCCCGTGGCGGGAAGCTCCTACAATGAGCAGTTCTTC. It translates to CASSPPVAGSSYNEQFF.